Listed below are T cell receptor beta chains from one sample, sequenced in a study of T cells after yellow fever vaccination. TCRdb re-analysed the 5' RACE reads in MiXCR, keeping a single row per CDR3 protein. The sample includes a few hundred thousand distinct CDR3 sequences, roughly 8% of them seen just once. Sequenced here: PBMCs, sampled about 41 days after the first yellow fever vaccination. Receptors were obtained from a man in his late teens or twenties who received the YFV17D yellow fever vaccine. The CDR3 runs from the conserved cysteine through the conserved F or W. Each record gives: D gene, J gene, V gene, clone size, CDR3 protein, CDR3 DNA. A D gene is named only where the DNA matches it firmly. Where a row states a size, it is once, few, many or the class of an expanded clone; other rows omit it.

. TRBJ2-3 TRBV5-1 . CASSLVVFRFTNTQYF TGCGCCAGCAGCTTGGTAGTATTTAGGTTCACGAATACGCAGTATTTT
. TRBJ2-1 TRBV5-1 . CASSLEANYNEQFF TGCGCCAGCAGCTTGGAGGCCAATTACAATGAGCAGTTCTTC
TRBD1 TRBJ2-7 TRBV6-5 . CASSYDRGYEQYF TGTGCCAGCAGTTACGACAGGGGCTACGAGCAGTACTTC
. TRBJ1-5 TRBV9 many CASSRAGGHQPQHF TGTGCCAGCAGCCGGGCGGGGGGGCACCAGCCCCAGCATTTT
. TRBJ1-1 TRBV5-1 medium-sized CASKEPRVGDTEAFF TGCGCCAGCAAGGAACCTCGCGTAGGGGACACTGAAGCTTTCTTT
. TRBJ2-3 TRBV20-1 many CSAIWDGGTDTQYF TGCAGTGCAATCTGGGACGGGGGCACGGATACGCAGTATTTT
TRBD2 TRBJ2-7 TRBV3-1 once CASSPAVGGVYEQYF TGTGCCAGCAGCCCCGCCGTGGGGGGGGTTTACGAGCAGTACTTC
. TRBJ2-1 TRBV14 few CASSQGRGGQFF TGTGCCAGCAGCCAAGGGAGGGGAGGGCAGTTCTTC
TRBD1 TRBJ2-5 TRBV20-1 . CSARKPGTGQTQYF TGCAGTGCTAGGAAGCCGGGGACAGGGCAGACCCAGTACTTC
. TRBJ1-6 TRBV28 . CASSVGTGGNSPLHF TGTGCCAGCAGCGTCGGTACGGGGGGCAATTCACCCCTCCACTTT
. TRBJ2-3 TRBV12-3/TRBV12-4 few CASSLGFGAGSIATDTQYF TGTGCCAGCAGTTTAGGTTTTGGGGCGGGGAGCATCGCGACAGATACGCAGTATTTT
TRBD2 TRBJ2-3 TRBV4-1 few CASSQEWAGGPRDTQYF TGCGCCAGCAGCCAAGAGTGGGCGGGGGGCCCCAGAGATACGCAGTATTTT
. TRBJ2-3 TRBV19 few CASSIRGADTQYF TGTGCCAGTAGTATTCGGGGCGCAGATACGCAGTATTTT
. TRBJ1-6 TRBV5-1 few CASSTVSSYNSPLHF TGCGCCAGCAGTACCGTGAGCTCCTATAATTCACCCCTCCACTTT
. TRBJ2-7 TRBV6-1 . CASSPVRDATYEQYF TGTGCCAGCAGTCCGGTCCGGGACGCCACCTACGAGCAGTACTTC
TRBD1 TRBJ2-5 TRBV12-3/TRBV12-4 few CASSLLQGGTQYF TGTGCCAGCAGTTTATTACAGGGGGGGACCCAGTACTTC
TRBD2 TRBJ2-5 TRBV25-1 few CASSARGQGGSDQETQYF TGTGCCAGCAGTGCTAGAGGTCAGGGAGGGTCTGATCAAGAGACCCAGTACTTC
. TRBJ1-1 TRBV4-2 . CASSQEEWAGAEAFF TGTGCCAGCAGCCAAGAAGAATGGGCTGGCGCTGAAGCTTTCTTT
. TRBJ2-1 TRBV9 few CASSVDGAPYNEQFF TGTGCCAGCAGCGTAGACGGAGCGCCCTACAATGAGCAGTTCTTC
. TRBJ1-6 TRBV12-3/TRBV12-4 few CASSFGSSPLHF TGTGCCAGCAGCTTCGGATCTTCACCCCTCCACTTT
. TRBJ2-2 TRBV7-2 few CASTRGAAGELFF TGTGCCAGCACCCGGGGGGCGGCCGGGGAGCTGTTTTTT
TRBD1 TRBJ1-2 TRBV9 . CASSVGQDANYGYTF TGTGCCAGCAGCGTGGGACAGGATGCTAACTATGGCTACACCTTC
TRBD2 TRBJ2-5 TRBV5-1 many CASGGGPGETQYF TGCGCCAGCGGCGGGGGGCCGGGAGAGACCCAGTACTTC
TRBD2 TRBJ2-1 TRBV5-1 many CASSGRTSEGNEQFF TGCGCCAGCAGCGGAAGGACTAGCGAGGGGAATGAGCAGTTCTTC
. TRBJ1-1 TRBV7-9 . CASSSTLYTEAFF TGTGCCAGCAGCTCAACTTTATACACTGAAGCTTTCTTT
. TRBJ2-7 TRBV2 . CASSDRAPPYEQYF TGTGCCAGCAGTGACAGGGCCCCCCCCTACGAGCAGTACTTC
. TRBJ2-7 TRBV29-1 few CSDERPANSSYEQYF TGCAGCGACGAGCGCCCGGCAAACTCGTCCTACGAGCAGTACTTC
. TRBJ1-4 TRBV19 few CASSSSPVGRGKLFF TGTGCCAGTAGTTCCTCCCCGGTAGGCCGGGGGAAACTGTTTTTT
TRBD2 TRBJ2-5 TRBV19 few CASSAGAAGVETQYF TGTGCCAGTAGTGCCGGGGCAGCGGGGGTGGAGACCCAGTACTTC
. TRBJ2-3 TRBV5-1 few CASKHGQGGDTQYF TGCGCCAGCAAGCACGGGCAGGGGGGAGATACGCAGTATTTT
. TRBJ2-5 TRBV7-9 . CASSLGMGQETQYF TGTGCCAGCAGCTTGGGGATGGGCCAAGAGACCCAGTACTTC
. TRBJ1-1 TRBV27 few CMGGGARTGTEAFF TGTATGGGGGGGGGGGCGCGGACGGGCACTGAAGCTTTCTTT
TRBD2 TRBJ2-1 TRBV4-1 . CASSQVAGGHHEQFF TGCGCCAGCAGCCAAGTTGCGGGGGGGCACCATGAGCAGTTCTTC
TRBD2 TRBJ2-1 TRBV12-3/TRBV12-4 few CASSLGGGGNEQFF TGTGCCAGCAGTTTAGGTGGGGGGGGAAATGAGCAGTTCTTC
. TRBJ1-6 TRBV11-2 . CASSLDGSVSPLHF TGTGCCAGCAGCTTGGACGGATCCGTTTCACCCCTCCACTTT
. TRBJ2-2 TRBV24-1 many CATSGVRDTTGELFF TGTGCCACCAGTGGTGTCCGGGACACAACCGGGGAGCTGTTTTTT
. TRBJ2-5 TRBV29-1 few CSVAAGFQETQYF TGCAGCGTCGCGGCGGGGTTCCAAGAGACCCAGTACTTC
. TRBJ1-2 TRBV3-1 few CASSHYGRAYGYTF TGTGCCAGCAGCCATTACGGGAGGGCTTATGGCTACACCTTC